This T cell receptor (beta chain) was retrieved from a study of Ad26.COV2.S vaccination and SARS-CoV-2 variants. With 4 bases clipped from V and 4 bases from J, the junction kept 2 bases outside the gene matches. The CDR3 has 13 amino acids. Study-wide results and limits: Measures of TCR breadth and depth may have fallen short of total T cell responses. Non-spike TCR breadth was similar in vaccine and placebo recipients.

To note about this clone: Its specificity is unknown.

Using immunoSEQ multiplex PCR, the repertoire was profiled, and TCRdb retains in-frame clones only, with some absent. Of some 39,000 clones in the sample, approximately 80% were seen once. Sequencing used peripheral blood, obtained after recovery from COVID-19. This chain joins TRBV12-3 or TRBV12-4 and TRBJ1-2; 8 bases are shared with TRBD1. This TCR derives from a human donor who had recovered from COVID-19. The CDR3 here is CASSSGQGYGYTF. DNA of the CDR3: TGTGCCAGCAGTTCTGGACAGGGCTATGGCTACACCTTC.